This note documents a single T cell receptor beta chain sequence. Its antigen is still unknown. The source of the sample is a study of CD4+ T cells in melanoma. Study outcomes and limitations: Reportedly, melanoma neoantigen-specific CD4+ T cells showed varied differentiation states. CD8+ T cell, macrophage and B cell function reportedly correlated with neoantigen-specific CD4+ T cells.

Germline values: CDR1 SGDLS, CDR2 YYNGEE. Trimming cost V 4 bases and J 2 bases, with 18 bases left between them. The CDR3 is 16 residues long. Sequencing used immunoSEQ multiplex PCR; TCRdb keeps in-frame clones, though not all of them. This table has some 120,000 clones, over 80% appearing once. The sequencing input was peripheral blood. The receptor comes from a human donor with melanoma. This chain joins TRBV9 and TRBJ1-2; TRBD1 is a possible D gene (5 bases). The CDR3 spells CASSPVDQGPNYGYTF. The CDR3, as DNA: TGTGCCAGCAGCCCGGTTGACCAGGGACCAAACTATGGCTACACCTTC.